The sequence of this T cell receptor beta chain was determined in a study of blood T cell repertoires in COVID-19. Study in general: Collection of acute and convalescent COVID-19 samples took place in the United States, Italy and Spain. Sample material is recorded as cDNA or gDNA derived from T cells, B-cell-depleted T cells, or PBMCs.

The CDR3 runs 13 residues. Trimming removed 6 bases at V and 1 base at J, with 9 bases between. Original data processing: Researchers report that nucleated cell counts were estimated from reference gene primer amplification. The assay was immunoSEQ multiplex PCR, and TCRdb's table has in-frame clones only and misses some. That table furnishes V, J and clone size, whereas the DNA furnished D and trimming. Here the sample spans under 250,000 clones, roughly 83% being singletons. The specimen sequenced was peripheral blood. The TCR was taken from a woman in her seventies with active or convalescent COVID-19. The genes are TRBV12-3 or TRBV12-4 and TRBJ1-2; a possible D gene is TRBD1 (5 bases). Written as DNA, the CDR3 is TGTGCCAGCAGACCGACAGTTAACTATGGCTACACCTTC. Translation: CASRPTVNYGYTF.